The source of this TCR beta chain is a study of T cell clonotyping in hematopoietic cell transplantation. Background on the study: Pretransplant recipient samples were taken after cytoreduction.

Here immunoSEQ multiplex PCR was the method, and the copy in TCRdb shows in-frame clones only, minus some. This sample yields under 20,000 clones, of which about 82% are seen a single time; roughly 8% belongs to the top ten. Broader study findings: Cells were unsorted, so CD4 and CD8 contributions were not separated.

Time point of the sample: recipient sample about 28 days before transplant, after cytoreduction. Blood collection times were about day -28 and days 30, 100, 180 posttransplant. As regards this clone: The antigen is not known.

This CDR3 region has 14 residues. After removal of 6 bases from V and 1 base from J, the junction contained 8 bases not matched to a gene. Germline V gene lookup returns CDR1 SQVTM and CDR2 ANQGSEA. The receptor was isolated from a man in his fifties or sixties with acute myeloid leukemia. Some clones in this sample may be carry-over from other donors' samples. V gene TRBV29-1 combines with J gene TRBJ2-7; 8 nucleotides align to TRBD1. The input for sequencing was peripheral blood mononuclear cells, taken before stem cell transplant. DNA for the CDR3: TGCAGCGTAGTATACAGGGGGGCGTCCTACGAGCAGTACTTC. As protein: CSVVYRGASYEQYF.